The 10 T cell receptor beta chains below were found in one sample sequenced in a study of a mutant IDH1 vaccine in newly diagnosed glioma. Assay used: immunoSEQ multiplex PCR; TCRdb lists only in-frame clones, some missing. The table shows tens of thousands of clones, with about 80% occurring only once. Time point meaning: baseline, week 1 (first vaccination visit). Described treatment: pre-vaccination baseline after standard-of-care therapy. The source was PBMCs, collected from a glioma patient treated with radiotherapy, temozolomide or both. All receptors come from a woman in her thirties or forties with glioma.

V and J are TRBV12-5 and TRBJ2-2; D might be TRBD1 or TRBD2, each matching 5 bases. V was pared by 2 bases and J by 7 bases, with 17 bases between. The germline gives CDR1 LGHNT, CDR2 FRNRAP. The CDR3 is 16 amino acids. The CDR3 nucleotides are TGTGCTAGTGGTTTGCCCCCGGGACGCCGTGGCGGGGAGCTGTTTTTT. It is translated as CASGLPPGRRGGELFF.

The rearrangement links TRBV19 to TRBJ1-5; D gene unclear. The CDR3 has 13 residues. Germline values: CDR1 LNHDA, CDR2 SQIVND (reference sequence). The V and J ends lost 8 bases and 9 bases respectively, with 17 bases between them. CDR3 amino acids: CASPSLTRGPQHF. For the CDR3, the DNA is TGTGCCAGTCCCTCACTGACCAGAGGGCCCCAGCATTTT. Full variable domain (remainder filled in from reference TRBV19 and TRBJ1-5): DGGITQSPKYLFRKEGQNVTLSCEQNLNHDAMYWYRQDPGQGLRLIYYSQIVNDFQKGDIAEGYSVSREKKESFPLTVTSAQKNPTAFYLCASPSLTRGPQHFGDGTRLSIL.

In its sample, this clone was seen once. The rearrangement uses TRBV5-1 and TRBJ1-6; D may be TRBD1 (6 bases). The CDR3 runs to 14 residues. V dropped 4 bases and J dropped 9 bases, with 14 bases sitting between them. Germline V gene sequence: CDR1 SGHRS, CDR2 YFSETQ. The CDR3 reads CASSRTGASSPLHF. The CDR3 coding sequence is TGCGCCAGCAGCCGGACGGGGGCTAGTTCACCCCTCCACTTT.

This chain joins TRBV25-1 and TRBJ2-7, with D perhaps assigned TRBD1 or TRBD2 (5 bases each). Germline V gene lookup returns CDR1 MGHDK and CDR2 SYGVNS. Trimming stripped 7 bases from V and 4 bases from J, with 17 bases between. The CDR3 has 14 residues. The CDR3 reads CASKSIRDPYEQYF. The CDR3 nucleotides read TGTGCCAGCAAGTCAATTCGGGACCCTTACGAGCAGTACTTC.

The CDR3 protein is CASSYSRGQGYGEAFF. The CDR3 coding sequence is TGTGCCAGCAGTTACTCGCGGGGACAGGGATACGGTGAAGCTTTCTTT. The chain combines TRBV6-6 with TRBJ1-1, with TRBD1 matching 9 bases. This CDR3 region has 16 residues. Germline V CDR1 and CDR2: MNHNY, SVGAGI (reference sequence). The trim removed 0 bases at V and 7 bases at J, leaving 9 bases unmatched.

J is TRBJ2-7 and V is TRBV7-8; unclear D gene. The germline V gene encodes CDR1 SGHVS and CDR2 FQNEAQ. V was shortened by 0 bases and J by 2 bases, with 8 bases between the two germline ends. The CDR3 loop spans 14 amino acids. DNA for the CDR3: TGTGCCAGCAGCTTAGCCCGGGTGGCCTACGAGCAGTACTTC. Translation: CASSLARVAYEQYF.

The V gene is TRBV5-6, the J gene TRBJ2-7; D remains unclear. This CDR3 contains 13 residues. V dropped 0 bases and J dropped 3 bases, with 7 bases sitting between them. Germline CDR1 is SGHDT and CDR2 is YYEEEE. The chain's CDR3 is CASSLEDRYEQYF. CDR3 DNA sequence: TGTGCCAGCAGCTTGGAGGACCGCTACGAGCAGTACTTC.

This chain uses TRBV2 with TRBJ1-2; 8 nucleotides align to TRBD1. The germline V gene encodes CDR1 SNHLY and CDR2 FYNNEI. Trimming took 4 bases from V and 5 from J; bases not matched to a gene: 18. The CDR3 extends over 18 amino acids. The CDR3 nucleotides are TGTGCCAGCAGTGGACTTTGGACAGGGAAGTCCGCGGGGTATGGCTACACCTTC. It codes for CASSGLWTGKSAGYGYTF. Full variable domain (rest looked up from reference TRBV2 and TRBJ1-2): EPEVTQTPSHQVTQMGQEVILRCVPISNHLYFYWYRQILGQKVEFLVSFYNNEISEKSEIFDDQFSVERPDGSNFTLKIRSTKLEDSAMYFCASSGLWTGKSAGYGYTFGSGTRLTVV.

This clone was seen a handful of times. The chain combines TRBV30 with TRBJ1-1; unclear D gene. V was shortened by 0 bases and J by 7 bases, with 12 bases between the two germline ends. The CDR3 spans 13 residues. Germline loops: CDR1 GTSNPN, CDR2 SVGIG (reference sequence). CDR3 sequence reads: CAWSVLLGIEAFF. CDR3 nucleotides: TGTGCCTGGAGTGTCCTCCTAGGGATTGAAGCTTTCTTT.

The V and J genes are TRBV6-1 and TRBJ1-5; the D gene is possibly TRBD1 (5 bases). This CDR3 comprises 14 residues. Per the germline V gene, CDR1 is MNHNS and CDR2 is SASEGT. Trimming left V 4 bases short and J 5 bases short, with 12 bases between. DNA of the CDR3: TGTGCCAGCAGTGTCGGGGGAGTCGATCAGCCCCAGCATTTT. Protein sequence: CASSVGGVDQPQHF.